Listed here is a single T cell receptor beta chain. It has no known antigen specificity. No base-level quality is on record; no much larger clone is a single base apart. The protocol used for the library was the immunoSEQ multiplex PCR assay. The clones in this table, taken by TCRdb from immuneACCESS, are in-frame only. Not every clone is retained; where verified, under half of the shortfall comes from an unresolved V gene, and the cause of the rest is unknown. This sample gives under 75,000 clones in total; approximately 92% of them show up just once. The biggest ten clones account for around 4% of the sample. These data are taken from a study of technical replicates of blood from a few donors (dated by TCRdb to about 2017). The CDR3 runs 12 residues from the cysteine to the phenylalanine. Here the CDR3 DNA is all that survives: 36 bases in frame from base 1. CDR1 and CDR2 were assigned from the germline V gene as SNHLY and FYNNEI. V loses 2 bases at its end and J loses 8 bases; junction bases beyond the gene matches: 3.

The sequencing input was PBMCs. The chain employs TRBV2 and TRBJ2-7; 7 bases in the middle match TRBD1. This TCR was sampled from a human donor in good health. Some clones in this sample may be carry-over from other donors' samples. The nucleotides read TGTGCCAGCAGTGAAATAGGGGGCAAGCAGTACTTC. This encodes CASSEIGGKQYF.